This T cell receptor beta chain stems from a study of blood T cell repertoires in COVID-19. In the source study's methods: By means of reference gene primer amplification, nucleated cell counts were estimated. The table came from immunoSEQ multiplex PCR; TCRdb's copy has only in-frame clones and leaves some out. V and J calls and clone size are given by that table; D and trimming were obtained from the DNA. The data show approximately 210,000 clones, 86% seen once. Trimming shortened V by 4 bases and J by 6 bases, and 9 bases separated the two germline ends. Germline V gives CDR1 LGHDT, CDR2 YNNKEL (reference sequence). The CDR3 spans 13 residues.

This receptor was obtained from a man aged 25 to 45 who had recovered from COVID-19. The sequenced sample was peripheral blood. The rearrangement joins TRBV3-1 (or the pseudogene TRBV3-2) to TRBJ2-2; D unclear. CDR3 bases: TGTGCCAGCAGCCCCCTGAGGCCCGGGGAGCTGTTTTTT. Translation gives CASSPLRPGELFF.